The sample holds many counts of the clone carrying this TCR beta chain. Its antigen remains unidentified. TCRdb re-called the PCR reads via MiXCR. The sample holds some 83,000 clones; 9.5% to 15% are singletons and the top ten take roughly 9.6%. This entry comes from a study of metastatic and nonmetastatic thyroid tumors. General study findings and limits: Benign nodules reportedly had significantly lower TCR beta diversity than malignant thyroid tumors in blood and tumor.

No patient received treatment before thyroid surgery. The CDR3 spans 10 residues. V was pared by 2 bases and J by 6 bases, with 5 bases between. Per the germline V gene, CDR1 is DFQATT and CDR2 is SNEGSKA (reference sequence). Sequenced input: tumor tissue. The chain couples TRBV20-1 to TRBJ2-7, with unresolved D. This clonotype was sampled from a female donor with papillary thyroid cancer or a benign thyroid nodule (not recorded which). Some clones in this sample may be carry-over from other donors' samples. CDR3 protein: CSARYGEQYF. The CDR3 DNA sequence: TGCAGTGCTAGATATGGCGAGCAGTACTTC.